This TCR beta chain appears in the sequencing data of a study of OX40 agonist ivuxolimab in advanced cancers. General study points: The antigens recognized by the expanded peripheral T cells, that is their antigen specificity, were not determined.

Per germline, CDR1 LNHDA and CDR2 SQIVND (reference sequence). With 3 bases removed from V and 2 bases from J, the gap between germline ends came to 11 bases. The CDR3 has 14 amino acids. Some clones are missing from TCRdb's copy, which holds only in-frame ones; the method was immunoSEQ multiplex PCR. The data hold 100,000 or so clones, with roughly 84% observed a single time. A word on this clone: The antigen remains undetermined.

This TCR was sampled from an adult with an advanced solid tumor such as melanoma, head and neck, liver or kidney cancer. The input for sequencing was CD4+ or CD8+ T cells sorted from blood, taken in a trial of the OX40 agonist ivuxolimab. J is TRBJ2-7 and V is TRBV19, with D tentatively TRBD1 (5 bases). The CDR3 bases are TGTGCCAGTAGTATGCTGGACACCCCCTACGAGCAGTACTTC. It yields the protein CASSMLDTPYEQYF.